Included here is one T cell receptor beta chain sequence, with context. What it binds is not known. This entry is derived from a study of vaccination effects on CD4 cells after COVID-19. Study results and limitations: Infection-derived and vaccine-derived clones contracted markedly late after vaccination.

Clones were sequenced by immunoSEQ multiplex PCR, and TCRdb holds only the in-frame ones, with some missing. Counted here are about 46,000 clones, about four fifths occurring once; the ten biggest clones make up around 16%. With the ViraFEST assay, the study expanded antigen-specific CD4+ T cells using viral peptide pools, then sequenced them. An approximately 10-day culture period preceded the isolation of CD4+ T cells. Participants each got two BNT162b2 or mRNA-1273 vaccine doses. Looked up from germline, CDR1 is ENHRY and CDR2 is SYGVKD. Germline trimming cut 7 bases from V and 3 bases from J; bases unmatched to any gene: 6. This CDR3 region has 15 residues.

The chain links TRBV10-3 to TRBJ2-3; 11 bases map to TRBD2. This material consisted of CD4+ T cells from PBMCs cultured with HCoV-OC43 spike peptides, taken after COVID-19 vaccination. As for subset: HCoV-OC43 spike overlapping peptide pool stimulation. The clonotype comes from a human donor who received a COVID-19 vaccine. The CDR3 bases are TGTGCCATCACCTCGGGGACTAGCGGTACAGATACGCAGTATTTT. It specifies CAITSGTSGTDTQYF.